The T cell receptor (beta chain) under discussion was sequenced for a study of early stage breast cancer tumors. Whole-study results and caveats: Enriched TCRB sequences shared across patients were mostly commonly generated sequences. Unsorted bulk genomic DNA sequencing lacked pairing and functional marker data.

About this clone: The antigen remains unidentified.

CDR1 and CDR2 (germline): MDHEN, SYDVKM. The CDR3 covers 14 residues. V lost 1 base and J lost 3, with 10 bases in between. Clones were read by immunoSEQ multiplex PCR, and TCRdb kept only the in-frame ones, dropping some. Of about 69,000 clones in the sample, 65% to 85% are singletons; the top ten hold about 4.4%. The clonotype comes from a person aged 35-49 years with breast cancer. Source material: blood. This chain joins TRBV28 and TRBJ2-7; a weak D match, TRBD1 (6 bases). In DNA form, the CDR3 reads TGTGCCAGCAGTTTATCGGCCAGGGGCTACGAGCAGTACTTC. Its translation is CASSLSARGYEQYF. Together with reference TRBV28 and TRBJ2-7, the CDR3 gives the full variable domain: DVKVTQSSRYLVKRTGEKVFLECVQDMDHENMFWYRQDPGLGLRLIYFSYDVKMKEKGDIPEGYSVSREKKERFSLILESASTNQTSMYLCASSLSARGYEQYFGPGTRLTVT.